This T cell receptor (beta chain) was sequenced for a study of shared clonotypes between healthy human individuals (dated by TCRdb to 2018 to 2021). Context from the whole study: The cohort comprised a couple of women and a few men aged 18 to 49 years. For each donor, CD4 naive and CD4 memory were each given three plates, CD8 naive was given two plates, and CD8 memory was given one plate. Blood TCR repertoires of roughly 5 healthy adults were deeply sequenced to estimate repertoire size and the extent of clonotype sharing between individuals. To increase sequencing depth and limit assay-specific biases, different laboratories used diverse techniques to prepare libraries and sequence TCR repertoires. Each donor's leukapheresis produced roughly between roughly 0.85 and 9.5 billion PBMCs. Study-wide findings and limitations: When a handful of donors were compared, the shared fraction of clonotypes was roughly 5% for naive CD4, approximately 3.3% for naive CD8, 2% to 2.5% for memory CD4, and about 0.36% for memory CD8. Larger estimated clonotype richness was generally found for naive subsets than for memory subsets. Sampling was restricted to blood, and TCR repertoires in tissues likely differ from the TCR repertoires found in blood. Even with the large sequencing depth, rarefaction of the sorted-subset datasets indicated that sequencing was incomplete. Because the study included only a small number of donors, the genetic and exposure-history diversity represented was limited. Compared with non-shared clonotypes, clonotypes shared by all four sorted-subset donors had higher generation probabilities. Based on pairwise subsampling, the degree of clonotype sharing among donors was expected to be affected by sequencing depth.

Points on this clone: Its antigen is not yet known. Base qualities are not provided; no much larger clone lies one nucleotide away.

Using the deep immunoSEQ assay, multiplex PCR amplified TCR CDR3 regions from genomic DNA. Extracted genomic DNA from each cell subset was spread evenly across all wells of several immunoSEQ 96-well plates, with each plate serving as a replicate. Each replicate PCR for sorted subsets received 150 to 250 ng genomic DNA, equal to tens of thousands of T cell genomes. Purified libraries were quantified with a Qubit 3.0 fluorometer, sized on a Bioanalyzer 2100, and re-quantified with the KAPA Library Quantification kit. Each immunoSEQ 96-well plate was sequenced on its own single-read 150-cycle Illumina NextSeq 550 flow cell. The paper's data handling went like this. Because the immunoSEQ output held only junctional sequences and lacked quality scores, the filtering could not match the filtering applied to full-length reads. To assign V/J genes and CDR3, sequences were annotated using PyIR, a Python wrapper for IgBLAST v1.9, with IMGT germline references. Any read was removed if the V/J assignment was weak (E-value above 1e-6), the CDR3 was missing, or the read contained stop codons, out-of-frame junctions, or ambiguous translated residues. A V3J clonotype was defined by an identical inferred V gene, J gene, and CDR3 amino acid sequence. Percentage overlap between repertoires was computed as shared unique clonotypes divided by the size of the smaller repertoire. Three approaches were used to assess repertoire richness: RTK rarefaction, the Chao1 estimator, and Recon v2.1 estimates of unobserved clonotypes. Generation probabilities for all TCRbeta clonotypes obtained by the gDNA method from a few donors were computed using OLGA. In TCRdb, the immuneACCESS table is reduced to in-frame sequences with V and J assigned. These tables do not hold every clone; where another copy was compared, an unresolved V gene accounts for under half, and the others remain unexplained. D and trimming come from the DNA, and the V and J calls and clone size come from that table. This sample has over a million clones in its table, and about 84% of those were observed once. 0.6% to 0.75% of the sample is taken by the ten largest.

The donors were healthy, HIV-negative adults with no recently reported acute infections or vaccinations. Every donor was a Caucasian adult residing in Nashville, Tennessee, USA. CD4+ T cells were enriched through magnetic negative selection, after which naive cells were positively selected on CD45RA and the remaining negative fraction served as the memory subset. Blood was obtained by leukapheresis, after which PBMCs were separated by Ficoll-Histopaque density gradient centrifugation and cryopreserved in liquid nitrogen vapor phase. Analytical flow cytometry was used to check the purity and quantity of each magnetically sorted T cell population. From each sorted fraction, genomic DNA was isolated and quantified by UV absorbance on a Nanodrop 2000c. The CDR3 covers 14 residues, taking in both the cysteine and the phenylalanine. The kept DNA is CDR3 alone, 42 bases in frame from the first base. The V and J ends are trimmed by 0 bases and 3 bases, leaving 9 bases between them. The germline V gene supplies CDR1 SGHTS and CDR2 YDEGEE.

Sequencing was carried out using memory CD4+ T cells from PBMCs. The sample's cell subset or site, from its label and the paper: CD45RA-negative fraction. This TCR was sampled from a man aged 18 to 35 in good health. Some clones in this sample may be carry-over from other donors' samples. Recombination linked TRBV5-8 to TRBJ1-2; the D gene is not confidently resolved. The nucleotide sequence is TGTGCCAGCAGCTTGGCCCCTCCGGACTATGGCTACACCTTC. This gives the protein CASSLAPPDYGYTF.